A selection of T cell receptor beta chains follows, all from one sample in a study of type 1 and type 2 diabetes patients. TCRdb redid the calling of the multiplex PCR reads with MiXCR, one entry per CDR3 protein. Here the sample spans 280,000 or so distinct CDR3 sequences, more than 40% being singletons. Sequenced sample: peripheral blood mononuclear cells (PBMCs). These receptors originate from a man aged 18 to 30 with type 2 diabetes. CDR3s include the opening cysteine and the closing phenylalanine or tryptophan. The D gene is left open where the match is weak. A clone size is listed for some rows: how often the clone was seen (once, few, many), or a class if it is expanded.

TRBV27	13	few	NA	TRBJ2-7	CASHPSSSYEQYF	TGTGCCAGCCACCCATCCAGCTCCTACGAGCAGTACTTC
TRBV19	15	NA	NA	TRBJ2-1	CASSVQGGENGEQFF	TGTGCCAGTAGTGTACAGGGTGGTGAAAATGGTGAGCAGTTCTTC
TRBV25-1	13	NA	NA	TRBJ1-1	CASSIKQYTEAFF	TGTGCCAGTAGTATTAAACAGTACACTGAAGCTTTCTTT
TRBV12-3/TRBV12-4	16	NA	NA	TRBJ1-6	CAISFDSNLYNSPLHF	TGTGCCATCAGTTTCGACAGCAACCTCTATAATTCACCCCTCCACTTT
TRBV7-3	14	once	NA	TRBJ2-5	CASSFGGFGETQYF	TGTGCCAGCAGCTTTGGAGGGTTCGGGGAGACCCAGTACTTC
TRBV2	15	NA	TRBD1	TRBJ1-2	CASSSTGGARNGYTF	TGCGCCAGCAGTTCTACAGGGGGCGCGAGGAATGGCTACACCTTC
TRBV7-6	14	NA	NA	TRBJ1-4	CASSLGGINEKLFF	TGTGCCAGCAGCTTAGGGGGTATTAATGAAAAACTGTTTTTT
TRBV2	14	NA	TRBD1	TRBJ1-5	CACEGGGRNQPQHF	TGTGCCTGCGAAGGGGGCGGACGCAATCAGCCCCAGCATTTT
TRBV6-5	14	NA	NA	TRBJ2-5	CASPHRDAQETQYF	TGTGCCAGCCCTCACCGGGACGCACAAGAGACCCAGTACTTC
TRBV19	17	NA	NA	TRBJ2-3	CASSIDRAGGRRDTQYF	TGTGCCAGTAGTATAGATCGGGCAGGGGGGCGACGGGATACGCAGTATTTT
TRBV10-3	14	NA	NA	TRBJ2-2	CAISAGADTGELFF	TGTGCCATCAGTGCAGGGGCCGACACCGGGGAGCTGTTTTTT
TRBV4-1	16	once	NA	TRBJ1-1	CASSQPSLGVSTEAFF	TGCGCCAGCAGCCAGCCCAGTCTAGGGGTGAGCACTGAAGCTTTCTTT
TRBV20-1	10	few	NA	TRBJ1-2	CSAKPRGYTF	TGCAGTGCTAAGCCTAGGGGCTACACCTTC
TRBV7-8	15	NA	NA	TRBJ1-3	CASSLAGVGGNTIYF	TGTGCCAGCAGCTTAGCGGGGGTTGGCGGAAACACCATATATTTT
TRBV20-1	12	few	NA	TRBJ1-2	CSAPGRRSGYTF	TGCAGTGCCCCGGGGCGAAGGAGCGGCTACACCTTC
TRBV12-3/TRBV12-4	14	few	NA	TRBJ2-3	CASSFGGQADTQYF	TGTGCCAGCAGTTTCGGGGGGCAGGCAGATACGCAGTATTTT
TRBV20-1	12	NA	NA	TRBJ2-7	CSANRKTEGQYF	TGCAGTGCTAATCGTAAGACGGAAGGGCAGTACTTC
TRBV29-1	13	NA	TRBD2	TRBJ2-3	CSAPLAGASTQYF	TGCAGCGCCCCGCTAGCGGGAGCGAGTACGCAGTATTTT
TRBV2	13	NA	NA	TRBJ2-1	CASSEIANNEQFF	TGTGCCAGCAGTGAAATAGCGAACAATGAGCAGTTCTTC
TRBV6-6	16	NA	NA	TRBJ1-5	CASSTHTGGSNQPQHF	TGTGCCAGCAGTACTCACACCGGGGGTAGCAATCAGCCCCAGCATTTT
TRBV9	15	NA	NA	TRBJ2-3	CASSVGDGFTDTQYF	TGTGCCAGCAGCGTAGGGGATGGATTCACAGATACGCAGTATTTT
TRBV7-3	16	NA	NA	TRBJ2-2	CASSYLGQLNTGGLFF	TGTGCCAGCAGCTACCTAGGACAGCTGAACACCGGGGGGCTGTTTTTT
TRBV24-1	15	few	TRBD2	TRBJ2-5	CATSDGGLAGETQYF	TGTGCCACCAGTGATGGGGGACTAGCGGGAGAGACCCAGTACTTC
TRBV20-1	16	few	NA	TRBJ2-7	CSARARQGPGGYEQYF	TGCAGTGCTAGAGCTCGACAGGGTCCGGGAGGGTACGAGCAGTACTTC
TRBV28	18	few	TRBD1	TRBJ2-2	CASSTRSQGQEITGELFF	TGTGCCAGCAGTACTCGAAGCCAAGGACAGGAGATCACCGGGGAGCTGTTTTTT
TRBV7-2	14	NA	NA	TRBJ2-2	CASSLVIRSGELFF	TGTGCCAGCAGCTTAGTAATTCGGTCCGGGGAGCTGTTTTTT
TRBV7-2	15	NA	NA	TRBJ2-5	CASSLAGRYGETQYF	TGTGCCAGCAGCTTAGCCGGCCGATATGGCGAGACCCAGTACTTC
TRBV28	12	NA	NA	TRBJ2-1	CASSVAGFEQFF	TGTGCCAGCAGTGTCGCGGGATTCGAGCAGTTCTTC
TRBV20-1	13	few	NA	TRBJ2-7	CSADPGTSYEQYF	TGCAGTGCTGATCCCGGGACCTCCTACGAGCAGTACTTC
TRBV20-1	10	once	NA	TRBJ1-2	CSAQGRGYTF	TGCAGTGCCCAGGGGAGAGGCTACACCTTC
TRBV7-3	14	NA	NA	TRBJ1-2	CASSTGRTDYGYTF	TGTGCCAGCAGCACCGGTCGCACTGACTATGGCTACACCTTC
TRBV7-2	16	NA	NA	TRBJ2-7	CASSLALKGEDDEQYF	TGTGCCAGCAGCTTAGCGCTGAAGGGAGAAGATGACGAGCAGTACTTC
TRBV5-1	15	NA	NA	TRBJ1-1	CASSLVARTVAEAFF	TGCGCCAGCAGCTTGGTTGCGAGGACGGTGGCTGAAGCTTTCTTT
TRBV30	12	few	NA	TRBJ1-5	CAWSVNNQPQHF	TGTGCCTGGAGTGTAAACAATCAGCCCCAGCATTTT
TRBV6-6	16	NA	NA	TRBJ1-1	CASGILGMQGSSEAFF	TGTGCCAGCGGTATACTGGGTATGCAGGGAAGCTCTGAAGCTTTCTTT
TRBV4-3	15	NA	NA	TRBJ1-4	CASSQAVTTNKKLFF	TGCGCCAGCAGCCAAGCGGTGACAACTAATAAAAAACTGTTTTTT
TRBV15	14	few	NA	TRBJ2-1	CATNNGGSYNEQFF	TGTGCCACCAACAACGGGGGCTCCTACAATGAGCAGTTCTTC